A selection of T cell receptor beta chains follows, all from one sample in a study of Ad26.COV2.S vaccination and SARS-CoV-2 variants. Clones were sequenced by immunoSEQ multiplex PCR, and TCRdb holds only the in-frame ones, with some missing. The profile shows 350,000 to 500,000 clones, roughly 90% of them singletons. Sequencing was performed on peripheral blood, taken in a trial of Ad26.COV2.S vaccine versus placebo. The source of these receptors is a person aged 18 to 65 who received the Ad26.COV2.S COVID-19 vaccine or a placebo. Each CDR3 is given with its conserved first and last residue. The order of the fields is clone size, V gene, J gene, D gene, CDR3 protein, CDR3 DNA. D genes are given only for firm matches. Not every row has a clone size; where given, it reads once, few, many or a size class.

clone_size: .
v_call: TRBV19
j_call: TRBJ2-1
d_call: TRBD2
cdr3_aa: CASSPTSGGHNEQFF
cdr3_nt: TGTGCCAGTAGTCCGACTAGCGGGGGCCACAATGAGCAGTTCTTC

clone_size: .
v_call: TRBV19
j_call: TRBJ1-6
d_call: TRBD1
cdr3_aa: CATSTGNGRVTLHF
cdr3_nt: TGTGCCACCTCGACAGGGAACGGGAGAGTCACCCTCCACTTT

clone_size: .
v_call: TRBV7-8
j_call: TRBJ2-5
d_call: TRBD1
cdr3_aa: CASSVSDRGGETQYF
cdr3_nt: TGTGCCAGCAGCGTTTCCGACAGGGGGGGAGAGACCCAGTACTTC

clone_size: .
v_call: TRBV7-2
j_call: TRBJ2-1
d_call: TRBD2
cdr3_aa: CASSVGSGPTSYNEQFF
cdr3_nt: TGTGCCAGCAGCGTCGGTAGCGGGCCGACCTCCTACAATGAGCAGTTCTTC

clone_size: .
v_call: TRBV9
j_call: TRBJ2-3
d_call: TRBD2
cdr3_aa: CASSVFVGRETSTDTQYF
cdr3_nt: TGTGCCAGCAGCGTTTTTGTCGGGCGGGAGACATCCACAGATACGCAGTATTTT

clone_size: .
v_call: TRBV7-9
j_call: TRBJ2-7
d_call: .
cdr3_aa: CASSLDSSYEQYF
cdr3_nt: TGTGCCAGCAGCCTAGACAGCAGCTACGAGCAGTACTTC

clone_size: .
v_call: TRBV5-1
j_call: TRBJ2-1
d_call: .
cdr3_aa: CASSLTTGLTYNEQFF
cdr3_nt: TGCGCCAGCAGCTTGACCACGGGACTCACCTACAATGAGCAGTTCTTC

clone_size: .
v_call: TRBV6-2/TRBV6-3
j_call: TRBJ2-3
d_call: TRBD1
cdr3_aa: CASSYSSGQGPKTSTDTQYF
cdr3_nt: TGTGCCAGCAGTTACTCGAGTGGACAGGGCCCAAAAACTAGCACAGATACGCAGTATTTT

clone_size: .
v_call: TRBV5-5
j_call: TRBJ1-1
d_call: .
cdr3_aa: CASSLAQGEYTEAFF
cdr3_nt: TGTGCCAGCAGCTTGGCACAGGGTGAATACACTGAAGCTTTCTTT

clone_size: once
v_call: TRBV28
j_call: TRBJ2-2
d_call: .
cdr3_aa: CASSLWLRVGELFF
cdr3_nt: TGTGCCAGCAGTTTATGGTTACGTGTCGGGGAGCTGTTTTTT

clone_size: .
v_call: TRBV12-3/TRBV12-4
j_call: TRBJ2-7
d_call: .
cdr3_aa: CASSPGGEQYF
cdr3_nt: TGTGCCAGCAGCCCCGGAGGGGAGCAGTACTTC

clone_size: .
v_call: TRBV15
j_call: TRBJ2-3
d_call: TRBD2
cdr3_aa: CATSRLAGASTDTQYF
cdr3_nt: TGTGCCACCAGCAGACTAGCGGGGGCCAGCACAGATACGCAGTATTTT

clone_size: .
v_call: TRBV29-1
j_call: TRBJ1-2
d_call: .
cdr3_aa: CSTPTGGGYTF
cdr3_nt: TGCAGCACGCCGACAGGAGGTGGCTACACCTTC

clone_size: .
v_call: TRBV7-2
j_call: TRBJ1-2
d_call: .
cdr3_aa: CASSSSVGGGYGYTF
cdr3_nt: TGTGCCAGCAGCTCATCTGTGGGGGGAGGCTATGGCTACACCTTC

clone_size: .
v_call: TRBV28
j_call: TRBJ1-1
d_call: TRBD1
cdr3_aa: CASSSRDRGWNTEAFF
cdr3_nt: TGTGCCAGCAGTTCCCGAGACAGGGGATGGAACACTGAAGCTTTCTTT

clone_size: .
v_call: TRBV27
j_call: TRBJ1-4
d_call: .
cdr3_aa: CASRDTYNEKLFF
cdr3_nt: TGTGCCAGCCGGGACACCTATAATGAAAAACTGTTTTTT

clone_size: .
v_call: TRBV5-1
j_call: TRBJ1-5
d_call: .
cdr3_aa: CASSPSGSSNQPQHF
cdr3_nt: TGCGCCAGCAGCCCATCAGGGAGTAGCAATCAGCCCCAGCATTTT

clone_size: .
v_call: TRBV12-3/TRBV12-4
j_call: TRBJ1-5
d_call: .
cdr3_aa: CASSPPSNQPQHF
cdr3_nt: TGTGCCAGCAGCCCTCCCTCCAATCAGCCCCAGCATTTT

clone_size: .
v_call: TRBV10-3
j_call: TRBJ2-3
d_call: .
cdr3_aa: CAISPSTDTQYF
cdr3_nt: TGTGCCATCAGCCCATCCACAGATACGCAGTATTTT

clone_size: .
v_call: TRBV13
j_call: TRBJ1-3
d_call: .
cdr3_aa: CASSLPGTGNTIYF
cdr3_nt: TGTGCCAGCAGCCTCCCAGGGACTGGAAACACCATATATTTT

clone_size: .
v_call: TRBV9
j_call: TRBJ2-7
d_call: TRBD1
cdr3_aa: CASSVGDRVGEQYF
cdr3_nt: TGTGCCAGCAGCGTAGGGGACAGGGTGGGAGAGCAGTACTTC

clone_size: .
v_call: TRBV2
j_call: TRBJ1-2
d_call: .
cdr3_aa: CASRPDRNYGYTF
cdr3_nt: TGTGCCAGTCGCCCCGACAGAAACTATGGCTACACCTTC

clone_size: .
v_call: TRBV28
j_call: TRBJ2-2
d_call: TRBD2
cdr3_aa: CASSAWTSSRRGADTGELFF
cdr3_nt: TGTGCCAGCAGTGCGTGGACTAGCTCCCGCCGCGGGGCTGACACCGGGGAGCTGTTTTTT

clone_size: .
v_call: TRBV27
j_call: TRBJ1-1
d_call: .
cdr3_aa: CASSYQAGGTEAFF
cdr3_nt: TGTGCCAGCAGTTATCAGGCGGGGGGGACTGAAGCTTTCTTT

clone_size: .
v_call: TRBV5-1
j_call: TRBJ2-3
d_call: .
cdr3_aa: CASSEYTDTQYF
cdr3_nt: TGCGCCAGCAGCGAATACACAGATACGCAGTATTTT

clone_size: once
v_call: TRBV3-1/TRBV3-2
j_call: TRBJ2-3
d_call: TRBD2
cdr3_aa: CASSQESPWGTSGFPSTDTQYF
cdr3_nt: TGTGCCAGCAGCCAGGAAAGCCCGTGGGGGACTAGCGGGTTTCCTAGCACAGATACGCAGTATTTT

clone_size: .
v_call: TRBV7-2
j_call: TRBJ2-3
d_call: TRBD2
cdr3_aa: CASRRGGTDTQYF
cdr3_nt: TGTGCCAGCAGGCGGGGGGGGACAGATACGCAGTATTTT

clone_size: .
v_call: TRBV4-1
j_call: TRBJ2-3
d_call: .
cdr3_aa: CASSQADLETDTQYF
cdr3_nt: TGCGCCAGCAGCCAAGCTGACCTGGAAACAGATACGCAGTATTTT